Sequencing of this T cell receptor (beta chain) was carried out in a study of blood T cells in healthy people across ages (dated by TCRdb to about 2015). In terms of the full investigation: In model experiments, template switching captured roughly one uniquely barcoded TCR beta cDNA molecule for every two T cells. Using the same blood draw, the study looked at two additional independent replicas of 1 million unique cDNA reads for two donors, one aged 18 to 30 and the other aged 80 or older. To avoid experimental bias, donors of different ages were spread randomly across the sequencing lanes. The donors were split into four age groups: young (average 16 years), middle-aged (more than 35), aged (roughly 68) and long-lived (approximately 80). Using deep sequencing normalized with unique cDNA molecular identifiers, the study measured how TCR beta repertoire diversity changes with age. On the study overall, not on this receptor specifically: Conclusive comparison of naive and antigen-experienced compartments was prevented by the profiling of bulk unsorted PBMCs. As age increased, observed TCR beta diversity per million T cells dropped in a roughly linear way, and a significant reduction was already evident by age about 40. There was a strong correlation between observed TCR beta diversity and the percentage of naive T cells measured by flow cytometry. Donor CMV infection status was unknown, potentially confounding age-related changes in expanded clonotypes. Compared with the aged group, the long-lived group had more naive CD4+ T cells, fewer expanded clones and increased TCR diversity, a pattern suggesting age selection. Estimates of total diversity from one million sequenced T cells were regarded as lower bounds and underestimates.

Including the terminal cysteine and phenylalanine, the CDR3 comprises 18 residues. Just the 54-base CDR3 DNA is kept, in frame starting at base 1. For CDR1 and CDR2, the germline V gene lists MGHRA and YSYEKL. V was cut back by 3 bases and J by 3 bases, leaving a gap of 20 bases between them. The donors were around 39 Caucasian individuals from Russia, aged roughly 6 to 90 years, who were systemically healthy. Approximately 9 milliliters of peripheral blood were collected from each donor into EDTA-treated Vacutainer tubes. Ficoll-Paque density-gradient centrifugation was used to isolate PBMCs, with at least 6.5 million obtained per sample. Total RNA, at least 6 micrograms per sample, was extracted from PBMCs with Trizol reagent. For every donor, flow cytometry on a PBMC aliquot measured the percentage of naive CD45RAhigh/CD27high T cells. Library method: 5' RACE. TCRdb records Illumina HiSeq 2500 as the sequencer. A second 7 to 11 cycle PCR used a sample-barcoded 5' primer and a J-beta primer mix. A template-switch 5' adaptor carrying 12 random nucleotides introduced a unique molecular identifier onto each TCR beta cDNA molecule. Each sample yielded at least 2.5 million CDR3-containing paired-end reads. First-strand cDNA was synthesized from all RNA with the Mint cDNA synthesis kit, primed by a TRBC-specific oligonucleotide. All cDNA was treated with uracil-DNA glycosylase and then went through a first 18-cycle PCR with the universal primers M1SS and BC2_uni_R. In the source study's methods: For normalization, 1 million high-quality reads were randomly selected from each sample, with every read carrying a distinct molecular identifier. Instead of being binned into consensus sequences, reads that shared molecular identifiers were thrown out. MiTCR, with a Q25 quality threshold and the strictest error-elimination algorithm, was used for CDR3 identification, clonotype clustering and error correction. A nonparametric unseen species model using Euler transformation provided a lower-bound estimate of total TCR beta diversity. The raw public data were reprocessed by TCRdb itself: fastp quality trimming at Q25, MiXCR clonotype calling, in-frame beta chains only. Rows with a matching CDR3 protein are joined into one entry that keeps the most common DNA and genes. The authors' filters were not applied to this entry. The table for this sample lists roughly 1,500,000 distinct CDR3 sequences; about 40% of them were counted only once. The top ten hold 7.9% of the sample.

This clonotype has more than one count but fewer than ten. What this receptor recognizes is not known. No per-base quality is available; no much larger clone lies one base away. Sequencing used blood. This clonotype originated in a woman younger than 35 in good health. The rearranged segments are TRBV4-1 and TRBJ1-4; the D gene is not confidently resolved. The CDR3 sequence is CASSQPFRERVSNEKLFF. The DNA sequence reads TGCGCCAGCAGCCAGCCTTTCCGGGAAAGGGTATCTAATGAAAAACTGTTTTTT.